The source of this TCR beta chain is a study of beta chain features in type 1 diabetes. Study background: Sorted cells from all samples, numbering about 98 million, were examined. General observations from the study: Relative to healthy donors, patients appeared to have naive, central memory and Treg TCRB repertoires that were more similar. Significant though moderate, a shortening of TCRB CDR3s appeared in all four CD4+ subsets of Type 1 diabetes patients.

Sorting based on CD45RO/CCR7/CD25/CD127/CD95/CD27 separated CD4+ naive, central memory, regulatory and stem cell-like memory cells. Expressed TCRB transcripts were sequenced because the entire RNA isolate underwent reverse transcription. Assay: immunoSEQ multiplex PCR; the TCRdb copy retains only in-frame clones and omits some. Among hundreds of thousands of clones, around 15% were seen once, and the ten largest hold approximately 0.093%. This clone was observed a handful of times. What it recognizes is unknown. The receptor was isolated from a man younger than 35 in good health. Sequencing used naive CD4+ T cells from blood.

The CDR3 region has the DNA TGTGCCAGCAGTCCACAGGGTGCGGGGGAGCTGTTTTTT. Amino acid sequence: CASSPQGAGELFF. The V gene is TRBV7-2, the J gene TRBJ2-2, with D possibly matching TRBD1 (6 bases). V shed 6 bases and J shed 8 bases, with 13 bases lying between them. This CDR3 comprises 13 residues. The germline V gene encodes CDR1 SGHTA and CDR2 FQGNSA. Variable domain in full (rest from reference TRBV7-2 and TRBJ2-2): GAGVSQSPSNKVTEKGKDVELRCDPISGHTALYWYRQSLGQGLEFLIYFQGNSAPDKSGLPSDRFSAERTGGSVSTLTIQRTQQEDSAVYLCASSPQGAGELFFGEGSRLTVL.